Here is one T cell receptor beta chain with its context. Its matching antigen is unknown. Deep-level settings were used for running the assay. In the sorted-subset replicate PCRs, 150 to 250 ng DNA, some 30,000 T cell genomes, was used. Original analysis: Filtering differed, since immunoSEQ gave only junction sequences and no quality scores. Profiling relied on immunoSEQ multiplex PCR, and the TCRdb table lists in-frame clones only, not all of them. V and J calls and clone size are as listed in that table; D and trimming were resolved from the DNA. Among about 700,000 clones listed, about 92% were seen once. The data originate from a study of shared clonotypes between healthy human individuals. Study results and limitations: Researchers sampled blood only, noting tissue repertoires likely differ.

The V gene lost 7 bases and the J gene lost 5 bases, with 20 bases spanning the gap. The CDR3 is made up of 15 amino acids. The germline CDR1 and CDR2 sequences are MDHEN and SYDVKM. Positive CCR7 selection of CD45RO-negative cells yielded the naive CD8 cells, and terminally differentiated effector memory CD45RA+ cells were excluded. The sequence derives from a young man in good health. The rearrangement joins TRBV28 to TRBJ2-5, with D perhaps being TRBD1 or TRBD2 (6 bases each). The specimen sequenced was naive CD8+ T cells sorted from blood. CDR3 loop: CASTRPWGADETQYF. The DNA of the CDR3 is TGTGCCAGCACTCGTCCATGGGGGGCAGATGAGACCCAGTACTTC.